What follows are 17 T cell receptor beta chains derived from one specimen sequenced in a study of cytomegalovirus exposure and HLA in healthy donors. PCR amplification relied on 60 Vbeta primers (plus 13 Jbeta primers). Measured with immunoSEQ multiplex PCR; TCRdb has only the in-frame clones, and not every one. This table holds some 50,000 clones, roughly 72% found once. Sample: PBMCs. These receptor sequences come from a woman between 50 and 59 years old in good health and CMV-seropositive.

J is TRBJ1-4 and V is TRBV4-2, with TRBD1 matching over 9 bases. The V gene's germline CDR1 is LGHNA and CDR2 YNFKEQ. V dropped 2 bases and J dropped 2; count of bases not matched to a gene: 3. The CDR3 spans 16 residues. The CDR3 sequence: CASSQFGTGTNEKLFF. CDR3 coding DNA: TGTGCCAGCAGCCAATTCGGGACAGGGACTAATGAAAAACTGTTTTTT.

The chain links TRBV4-1 to TRBJ2-1; the D gene is possibly TRBD1 (6 bases). Germline V CDR1 and CDR2: MGHRA, YSYEKL. V was trimmed by 1 base and J by 6 bases, leaving 16 bases between them. This CDR3 spans 16 amino acids. The CDR3 DNA is TGCGCCAGCAGCCAAGTTAGGCAGGGGTCGGGCAATGAGCAGTTCTTC. The encoded protein is CASSQVRQGSGNEQFF.

V and J are TRBV4-2 and TRBJ2-3; D may be TRBD2 (6 bases). This CDR3 contains 16 residues. The V gene lost 0 bases and the J gene lost 6 bases, with 16 bases spanning the gap. The germline V gene encodes CDR1 LGHNA and CDR2 YNFKEQ. In DNA, the CDR3 is TGTGCCAGCAGCCAAGACGAGGTAGCGGCGGGGGATACGCAGTATTTT. It translates to CASSQDEVAAGDTQYF.

J is TRBJ2-2 and V is TRBV7-3; 10 bases line up with TRBD1. CDR1 is SGHTA and CDR2 is FQGTGA in the germline V gene. Trimming cost V 1 base and J 5 bases; bases outside gene matches: 4. This CDR3 has 16 residues. Written as DNA, the CDR3 is TGTGCCAGCAGCTTAAAGACAGGGGGCGCGACCGGGGAGCTGTTTTTT. This gives the protein CASSLKTGGATGELFF.

This sequence joins TRBV27 and TRBJ1-1; tentative D call: TRBD1 (5 bases). Germline loops: CDR1 MNHEY, CDR2 SMNVEV (reference sequence). This CDR3 spans 14 amino acids. Trimming stripped 3 bases from V and 6 bases from J, with 14 bases between. For the CDR3, the DNA is TGTGCCAGCAGTTTGGTCTGGGGCGATGCTGAAGCTTTCTTT. It translates to CASSLVWGDAEAFF.

V and J are TRBV7-2 and TRBJ2-5; D is unresolved. The germline V and J ends were trimmed by 2 bases and 1 base, with 14 bases remaining between them. Germline V gives CDR1 SGHTA, CDR2 FQGNSA. The CDR3 covers 16 residues. The CDR3 here is CASSLTLTRFQETQYF. The CDR3 nucleotides are TGTGCCAGCAGCTTAACTCTTACCCGATTCCAAGAGACCCAGTACTTC.

This rearrangement joins TRBV7-3 to TRBJ2-1, with 9 bases lining up with TRBD2. Trimming took 5 bases from V and 1 from J; bases not matched to a gene: 6. The CDR3 has 16 amino acids. CDR1 and CDR2 (germline): SGHTA, FQGTGA. CDR3 protein: CASSVSGSWSYNEQFF. CDR3 sequence (DNA): TGTGCCAGCAGCGTTAGCGGGAGTTGGTCCTACAATGAGCAGTTCTTC.

The CDR3 loop is CASSEGGGSYEQYF. CDR3 sequence (DNA): TGTGCCAGCTCAGAAGGGGGGGGGTCCTACGAGCAGTACTTC. The rearrangement uses TRBV18 and TRBJ2-7, with D possibly TRBD2 on 7 matching bases. Trimming cost V 5 bases and J 1 base, with 12 bases left between them. There are 14 residues in the CDR3. In germline, CDR1 is KGHSH, CDR2 LQKENI.

This chain links TRBV9 with TRBJ1-6, with TRBD1 matching 8 bases. The CDR3 runs to 14 residues. V lost 4 bases and J lost 12; bases outside the gene matches: 9. CDR1 and CDR2 from the germline V gene are SGDLS and YYNGEE. The CDR3 reads CASSFQGAQEPLHF. The CDR3 DNA reads TGTGCCAGCAGCTTTCAGGGGGCGCAAGAACCCCTCCACTTT.

The gene calls are TRBV29-1 and TRBJ2-3, with 10 bases lining up with TRBD1. This CDR3 is built from 15 residues. CDR1 and CDR2 (germline): SQVTM, ANQGSEA. J lost 3 bases, V lost 4 bases, and 7 bases had no gene match. CDR3 loop: CSVVSGTGVTDTQYF. The CDR3 DNA sequence: TGCAGCGTTGTTTCGGGGACAGGGGTAACAGATACGCAGTATTTT.

This clone was observed a few times. This sequence joins TRBV5-6 and TRBJ2-7; 12 bases map to TRBD1. Germline V gives CDR1 SGHDT, CDR2 YYEEEE. V was clipped by 10 bases and J by 5 bases; unmatched bases: 10. The CDR3 contains 14 residues. CDR3 bases: TGTGCCTCTTGGGGACAGGGGGCGACAGACGAGCAGTACTTC. As protein: CASWGQGATDEQYF.

The rearrangement links TRBV9 to TRBJ2-3; the match to TRBD2 covers 9 bases. Per the germline V gene, CDR1 is SGDLS and CDR2 is YYNGEE. The CDR3 is 18 amino acids. The junction had 11 bases not matched to a gene; V was cut back by 0 bases and J by 3 bases. The CDR3 region is CASSVAPGPAGGTDTQYF. Here the CDR3 DNA reads TGTGCCAGCAGCGTAGCCCCGGGTCCAGCGGGAGGTACAGATACGCAGTATTTT.

This clone was counted between two and nine times. The rearrangement joins TRBV4-3 to TRBJ1-2; 8 bases line up with TRBD1. Per germline, CDR1 LGHNA and CDR2 YSLEER. V gave up 0 bases and J gave up 8 bases; unmatched junction bases: 17. The CDR3 length is 18 residues. The CDR3, as DNA: TGCGCCAGCAGCCAAGATGTTTGGGACTTACAGGGGGTGGAAGGCTACACCTTC. Its protein product is CASSQDVWDLQGVEGYTF.

V usage is TRBV18 and J usage is TRBJ2-3; D perhaps matches TRBD2 (5 bases). Per germline, CDR1 KGHSH and CDR2 LQKENI. CDR3 size: 15 residues. Trimming removed 2 bases at V and 0 bases at J, with 9 bases between. The CDR3 bases are TGTGCCAGCTCACCAAGCAGCGGTAGCACAGATACGCAGTATTTT. It yields the protein CASSPSSGSTDTQYF.

This chain connects TRBV5-8 to TRBJ2-1, with a tentative D call TRBD2 (7 bases). The germline V and J ends were trimmed by 1 base and 10 bases, with 21 bases remaining between them. CDR1 SGHTS and CDR2 YDEGEE come from the germline V gene. The CDR3 extends over 16 amino acids. Here the CDR3 reads CASSLKGEAGFGEQFF. CDR3 bases: TGTGCCAGCAGCTTGAAGGGGGAAGCGGGATTTGGGGAGCAGTTCTTC.

The rearrangement uses TRBV5-6 and TRBJ2-2; 8 positions match TRBD2. Germline loops: CDR1 SGHDT, CDR2 YYEEEE. The CDR3 runs to 16 residues. The trim removed 3 bases at V and 5 bases at J, leaving 9 bases unmatched. CDR3 nucleotide sequence: TGTGCCAGCAGCTCTAATGCGGGGGGAGATACCGGGGAGCTGTTTTTT. Amino acids: CASSSNAGGDTGELFF.

The chain has TRBV19 and TRBJ1-4; D gene unclear. CDR1 and CDR2 from the germline V gene are LNHDA and SQIVND (reference sequence). The CDR3 runs to 14 residues. V gave up 3 bases and J gave up 0 bases, with 5 bases separating them. The CDR3 here is CASSIATTNEKLFF. As DNA, the CDR3 is TGTGCCAGTAGTATTGCTACAACTAATGAAAAACTGTTTTTT.